These 25 T cell receptor beta chains were sequenced from one sample in a study of monozygotic twins with inflammatory bowel disease. From the 5' RACE reads, TCRdb lists one entry per CDR3 protein and no DNA. The table lists 210,000 or so distinct CDR3 sequences. The source material was blood. These receptors were taken from a human donor with ulcerative colitis or Crohn's disease, or a healthy co-twin of an affected twin (not recorded which).

This sequence joins TRBV29-1 and TRBJ2-2. This CDR3 spans 13 amino acids. CDR1 is SQVTM, CDR2 ANQGSEA, per germline. The CDR3 region is CSVISTNTGELFF.

The chain employs TRBV5-4 and TRBJ2-5; as DNA is missing, the TRBD1 call by TCRdb cannot be tested. The CDR3 has 13 amino acids. The V gene's germline CDR1 is SGHNT and CDR2 YYREEE (reference sequence). The CDR3 region is CASSLEGRETQYF.

The chain carries TRBV5-8 and TRBJ1-2; as DNA is missing, the TRBD1 call by TCRdb cannot be tested. The CDR3 spans 14 residues. Germline-derived CDR1 and CDR2 are SGHTS and YDEGEE. CDR3 region: CASSLTGRPYGYTF.

The chain joins TRBV9 to TRBJ2-7; TCRdb names TRBD1, which stays unverified in the absence of DNA. The CDR3 is made up of 15 amino acids. The V gene's germline CDR1 is SGDLS and CDR2 YYNGEE. The CDR3 reads CASSVARGTEAEQYF.

This rearrangement joins TRBV10-3 to TRBJ2-7; the TCRdb D gene call, TRBD1, has no DNA to confirm it. Germline-derived CDR1 and CDR2 are ENHRY and SYGVKD. This CDR3 spans 12 amino acids. CDR3: CAIQGTGYEQYF.

The chain has TRBV5-1 and TRBJ2-1; TCRdb returns TRBD1, unconfirmable since there is no DNA. CDR1 and CDR2 from the germline V gene are SGHRS and YFSETQ. CDR3 length: 18 amino acids. The CDR3: CASSPGGRGARMVHEQFF.

The genes are TRBV5-1 and TRBJ2-1; no DNA is available, so the TRBD1 call from TCRdb remains unchecked. From germline, CDR1 is SGHRS and CDR2 YFSETQ. The CDR3 runs to 16 residues. Here the CDR3 reads CASSLSGGVPYNEQFF.

The CDR3 sequence is CASKLSEPRGNEQFF. V is TRBV2 and J is TRBJ2-1; absent DNA, TCRdb's TRBD1 call cannot be checked. Germline CDR1 is SNHLY and CDR2 is FYNNEI. This CDR3 contains 15 residues.

The rearrangement uses TRBV7-9 and TRBJ1-4. Germline assignment: CDR1 SEHNR and CDR2 FQNEAQ (reference sequence). This CDR3 comprises 16 residues. CDR3 sequence reads: CASSFAGPSTNEKLFF.

The chain couples TRBV3-1 to TRBJ1-1; TCRdb names TRBD1, which stays unverified in the absence of DNA. CDR1 is LGHDT and CDR2 is YNNKEL in the germline V gene (reference sequence). The CDR3 is 14 residues long. CDR3 residues: CASSQGGANTEAFF.

The V and J genes are TRBV10-3 and TRBJ2-7; without DNA, the TCRdb call of TRBD2 cannot be checked. This CDR3 is 15 amino acids long. The germline V gene encodes CDR1 ENHRY and CDR2 SYGVKD. Here the CDR3 reads CAISLGLAGASVQYF.

CDR3 in amino acids: CATKWQGQDEQYF. This chain connects TRBV5-1 to TRBJ2-7; lacking DNA, the TRBD1 call made by TCRdb goes unchecked. The germline V gene has CDR1 SGHRS and CDR2 YFSETQ. The CDR3 has 13 amino acids. Filled out from reference TRBV5-1 and TRBJ2-7, the complete variable domain reads KAGVTQTPRYLIKTRGQQVTLSCSPISGHRSVSWYQQTPGQGLQFLFEYFSETQRNKGNFPGRFSGRQFSNSRSEMNVSTLELGDSALYLCATKWQGQDEQYFGPGTRLTVT.

V gene TRBV20-1 combines with J gene TRBJ2-7; TCRdb returns TRBD1, unconfirmable since there is no DNA. Germline V lookup: CDR1 DFQATT, CDR2 SNEGSKA (reference sequence). The CDR3 extends over 17 amino acids. The chain's CDR3 is CSARDLGGPLPVYEQYF.

This sequence joins TRBV28 and TRBJ2-7; as DNA is missing, the TRBD1 call by TCRdb cannot be tested. Germline-derived CDR1 and CDR2 are MDHEN and SYDVKM. The CDR3 has 13 residues. CDR3: CASKGGQAYEQYF.

This sequence joins TRBV4-3 and TRBJ2-7. Germline CDR1 reads LGHNA; CDR2 reads YSLEER. This CDR3 has 16 amino acids. CDR3 amino acids: CASSQVWGINAYEQYF.

The chain carries TRBV6-2 or TRBV6-3 and TRBJ1-2; TCRdb proposes TRBD1, but this gene call is untestable without DNA. Germline V gene lookup returns CDR1 MNHEY and CDR2 SVGEGT. This CDR3 comprises 17 residues. This CDR3 is CASSPTLTGVNVYGYTF.

The chain recombines TRBV12-3 or TRBV12-4 with TRBJ2-7. The CDR3 sequence is 12 residues long. CDR3 loop: CASSFTTYEQYF.

CDR3 region: CASTTRDRGHGYTF. The chain combines TRBV27 with TRBJ1-2; TCRdb returns TRBD1, unconfirmable since there is no DNA. The CDR3 extends over 14 amino acids. CDR1 MNHEY and CDR2 SMNVEV come from the germline V gene (reference sequence).

This chain joins TRBV6-1 and TRBJ2-3. The CDR3 contains 14 residues. Germline values: CDR1 MNHNS, CDR2 SASEGT. The CDR3 reads CASRVFGPSDTQYF.

The V and J genes are TRBV7-2 and TRBJ2-1; TCRdb designates TRBD2, a call that cannot be tested without DNA. The germline V gene has CDR1 SGHTA and CDR2 FQGNSA. CDR3 size: 15 residues. This chain's CDR3 is CASSFLAGSQNEQFF.

The chain combines TRBV5-1 with TRBJ2-2; without DNA, the TCRdb call of TRBD1 cannot be checked. The CDR3 spans 13 residues. Germline CDR1 reads SGHRS; CDR2 reads YFSETQ. This CDR3 reads CASSPGQAGELFF.

The chain recombines TRBV7-2 with TRBJ1-2. CDR3 length equals 13 residues. CDR1 SGHTA and CDR2 FQGNSA come from the germline V gene. The chain's CDR3 is CASSLQRDYGYTF.

The rearrangement links TRBV27 to TRBJ1-4. Germline loops: CDR1 MNHEY, CDR2 SMNVEV (reference sequence). The CDR3 loop spans 14 amino acids. The CDR3 region is CASSPGGRNEKLFF.

The chain recombines TRBV19 with TRBJ2-3; without DNA, the TCRdb call of TRBD2 cannot be checked. The CDR3 is made up of 13 amino acids. Germline CDR1 reads LNHDA; CDR2 reads SQIVND (reference sequence). The CDR3 loop is CASSIPLADTQYF. Full variable domain (outside the CDR3, taken from reference TRBV19 and TRBJ2-3): DGGITQSPKYLFRKEGQNVTLSCEQNLNHDAMYWYRQDPGQGLRLIYYSQIVNDFQKGDIAEGYSVSREKKESFPLTVTSAQKNPTAFYLCASSIPLADTQYFGPGTRLTVL.

The V gene is TRBV11-2, the J gene TRBJ2-5; with no DNA, the TCRdb D assignment of TRBD1 cannot be verified. Germline values: CDR1 SGHAT, CDR2 FQNNGV. The CDR3 consists of 14 residues. The CDR3 loop reads CASSWTGGMETQYF.